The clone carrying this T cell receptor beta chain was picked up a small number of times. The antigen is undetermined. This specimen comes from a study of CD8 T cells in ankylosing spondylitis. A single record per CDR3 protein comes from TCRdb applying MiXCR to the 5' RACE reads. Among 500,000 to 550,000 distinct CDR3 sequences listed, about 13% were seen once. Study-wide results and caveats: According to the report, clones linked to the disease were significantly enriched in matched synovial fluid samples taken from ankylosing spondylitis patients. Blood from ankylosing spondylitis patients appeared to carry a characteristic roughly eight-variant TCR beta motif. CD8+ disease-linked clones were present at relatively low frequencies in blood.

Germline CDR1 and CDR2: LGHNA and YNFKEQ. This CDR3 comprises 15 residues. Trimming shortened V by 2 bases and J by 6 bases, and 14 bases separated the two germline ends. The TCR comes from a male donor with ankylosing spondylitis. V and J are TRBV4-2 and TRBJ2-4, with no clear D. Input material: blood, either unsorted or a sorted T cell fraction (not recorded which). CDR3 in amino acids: CASSQNDGQTNIQYF. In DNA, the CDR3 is TGTGCCAGCAGCCAAAATGATGGGCAGACAAACATTCAGTACTTC.